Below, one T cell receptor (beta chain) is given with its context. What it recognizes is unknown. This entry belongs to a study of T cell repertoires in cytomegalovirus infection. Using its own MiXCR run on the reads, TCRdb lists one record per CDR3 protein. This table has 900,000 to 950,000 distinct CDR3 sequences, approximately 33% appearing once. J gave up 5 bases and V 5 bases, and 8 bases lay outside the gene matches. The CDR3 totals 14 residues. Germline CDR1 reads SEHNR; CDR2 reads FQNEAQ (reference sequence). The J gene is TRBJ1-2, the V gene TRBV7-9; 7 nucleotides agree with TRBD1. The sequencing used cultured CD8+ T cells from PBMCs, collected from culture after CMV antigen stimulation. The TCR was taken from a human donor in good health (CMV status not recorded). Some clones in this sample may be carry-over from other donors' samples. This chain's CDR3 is CASSLTGELYGYTF. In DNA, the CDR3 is TGTGCCAGCAGCCTAACAGGGGAACTTTATGGCTACACCTTC.